What follows is one T cell receptor beta chain and its context. Its specificity is unknown. This sample was taken from a study of CD8 T cells in ankylosing spondylitis. Study-wide findings and caveats: Within ankylosing spondylitis blood, a TCR beta motif made up of roughly eight highly homologous variants appeared to be characteristic.

Trimming took off 7 bases at V and 4 bases at J, with 18 bases between the two ends. This CDR3 has 15 residues. TCR beta libraries were made by quantitative 5'-RACE with molecular barcodes. MiXCR, run by TCRdb on the 5' RACE reads, gives a single entry per CDR3 protein. The repertoire holds about 340,000 distinct CDR3 sequences, with 20% to 25% as singletons. The source is a male donor with ankylosing spondylitis or in good health (not recorded which). Sequencing was performed on blood, either unsorted or a sorted T cell fraction (not recorded which). The chain couples TRBV12-3 or TRBV12-4 to TRBJ2-3; D possibly corresponds to TRBD2 (6 bases). The CDR3 loop is CASMETSWGADTQYF. CDR3 nucleotide sequence: TGTGCCAGCATGGAAACCTCCTGGGGGGCAGATACGCAGTATTTT.